The entry below describes one TCR beta chain. Its antigen is unknown. CD45RA-negative memory and CD45RA+ naive subsets were split from the CD4+ cells. The method was immunoSEQ multiplex PCR; TCRdb's version includes in-frame clones alone and lacks a portion of them. The data show 1.6 million or so clones, 98% seen once. This sample stems from a study of shared clonotypes between healthy human individuals. At the level of the study: Participating donors consisted of two women and a few men aged 18 to 49. Broader study findings: Relative to their counterparts shared across all four donors, non-shared clonotypes exhibited diminished generation probabilities. Among donors, clonotype sharing was expected to be affected by sequencing depth.

Germline CDR1 and CDR2: LGHNA and YNFKEQ. The V end was cut by 2 bases, the J end by 2 bases, with 3 bases between. CDR3 length: 12 amino acids. V and J are TRBV4-2 and TRBJ1-2; D is undetermined. The receptor's source is a man aged 30 to 39 in good health. Sequencing input: naive CD4+ T cells sorted from blood. This sample's subset: CD45RA+ positively selected. In DNA form, the CDR3 reads TGTGCCAGCAGCCAACAGAACTATGGCTACACCTTC. Protein: CASSQQNYGYTF.